The sequence of this T cell receptor beta chain was determined in a study of blood T cell repertoires in COVID-19. CDR3 length equals 15 residues. Germline-derived CDR1 and CDR2 are LGHDT and YNNKEL (reference sequence). V lost 2 bases and J lost 0, with 8 bases in between. The repertoire was sequenced with immunoSEQ multiplex PCR; TCRdb's copy has only in-frame clones and lacks some. The sample lists hundreds of thousands of clones, 70% to 90% seen once, with around 0.85% in the top ten. The chain recombines TRBV3-1 (or the pseudogene TRBV3-2) with TRBJ2-1, with D perhaps matching TRBD1 (5 bases). Sequencing used PBMCs or T cells enriched from blood (not recorded which). The source is a man between 50 and 59 years old who had been exposed to COVID-19. The CDR3 region has the DNA TGTGCCAGCAGCCAAACAGGAAGCTCCTACAATGAGCAGTTCTTC. It encodes CASSQTGSSYNEQFF.